These 3 T cell receptor beta chains came from one sample sequenced in a study of T cell responses to AZD1222 COVID-19 vaccine. Repertoires were generated with immunoSEQ multiplex PCR, while TCRdb's copy carries only in-frame clones and drops some. The sample shows roughly 100,000 clones, 70% to 90% of them seen only once. The input for sequencing was peripheral blood, taken on day 0 of AZD1222 vaccination. Receptors were obtained from an adult in good health.

This chain links TRBV7-3 with TRBJ1-1; no definite D call. This CDR3 comprises 12 residues. Trimming pared 3 bases from V and 4 bases from J, leaving 6 bases between. The germline gives CDR1 SGHTA, CDR2 FQGTGA. The CDR3 DNA reads TGTGCCAGCAGCTTCAAGGGCACTGAAGCTTTCTTT. It yields the protein CASSFKGTEAFF.

This chain joins TRBV7-8 and TRBJ1-5; TRBD1 matches at 8 bases. V dropped 4 bases and J dropped 2; count of bases not matched to a gene: 1. This CDR3 region has 14 residues. Germline loops: CDR1 SGHVS, CDR2 FQNEAQ. The CDR3 DNA is TGTGCCAGCAGCTCGACAGGGGGCAATCAGCCCCAGCATTTT. Translated, it gives CASSSTGGNQPQHF.

The chain uses TRBV21-1 and TRBJ2-7; the tabulated D call, TRBD1, remains unverified against the DNA. TRBV21-1 is reported as a pseudogene. The CDR3 is made up of 16 amino acids. The DNA of the CDR3 is TGTGCCAGCAGCACCCCACAGGACAGGGGGCAGTACGAGCAGTACGTC. Protein sequence: CASSTPQDRGQYEQYV.